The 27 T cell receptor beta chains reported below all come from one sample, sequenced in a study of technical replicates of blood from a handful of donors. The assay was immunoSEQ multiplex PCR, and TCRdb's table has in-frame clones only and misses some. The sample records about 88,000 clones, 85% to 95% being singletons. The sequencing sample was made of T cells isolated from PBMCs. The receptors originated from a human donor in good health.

The CDR3 region has the DNA TGTGCCAGCAGCTACCGAGGACAGGCTGACCAAGAGACCCAGTACTTC. Residues: CASSYRGQADQETQYF. The chain is built from TRBV7-9 and TRBJ2-5; TRBD1 matches 7 bases. The CDR3 totals 16 residues. The V gene end was trimmed by 4 bases and the J gene end by 0 bases; junction bases not matched to a gene: 8. The germline V gene has CDR1 SEHNR and CDR2 FQNEAQ (reference sequence).

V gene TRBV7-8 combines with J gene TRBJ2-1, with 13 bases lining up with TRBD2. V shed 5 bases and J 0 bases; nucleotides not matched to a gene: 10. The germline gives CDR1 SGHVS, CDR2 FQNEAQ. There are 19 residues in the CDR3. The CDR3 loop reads CASSPRLAGGKSSYNEQFF. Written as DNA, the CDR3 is TGTGCCAGCAGCCCAAGACTAGCGGGAGGCAAAAGCTCCTACAATGAGCAGTTCTTC.

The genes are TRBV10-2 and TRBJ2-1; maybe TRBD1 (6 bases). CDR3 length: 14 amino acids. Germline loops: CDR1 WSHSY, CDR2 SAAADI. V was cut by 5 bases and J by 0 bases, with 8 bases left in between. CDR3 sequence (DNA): TGCGCCAGCAGTACAGGGTACTCCTACAATGAGCAGTTCTTC. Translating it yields CASSTGYSYNEQFF.

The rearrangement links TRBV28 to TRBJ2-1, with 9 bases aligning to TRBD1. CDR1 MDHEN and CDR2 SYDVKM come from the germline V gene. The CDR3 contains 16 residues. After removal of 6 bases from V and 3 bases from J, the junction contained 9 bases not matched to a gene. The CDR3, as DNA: TGTGCCAGCAGAAAAACCGGGACAGGGATCTACAATGAGCAGTTCTTC. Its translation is CASRKTGTGIYNEQFF. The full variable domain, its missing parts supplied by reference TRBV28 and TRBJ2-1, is DVKVTQSSRYLVKRTGEKVFLECVQDMDHENMFWYRQDPGLGLRLIYFSYDVKMKEKGDIPEGYSVSREKKERFSLILESASTNQTSMYLCASRKTGTGIYNEQFFGPGTRLTVL.

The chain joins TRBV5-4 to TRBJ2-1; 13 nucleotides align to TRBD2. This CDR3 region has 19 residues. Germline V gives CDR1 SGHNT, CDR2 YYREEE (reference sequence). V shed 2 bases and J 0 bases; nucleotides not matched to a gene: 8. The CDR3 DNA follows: TGTGCCAGCAGCTTAAGGACTAGCGGGAGATCCCGCTCCTACAATGAGCAGTTCTTC. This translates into CASSLRTSGRSRSYNEQFF.

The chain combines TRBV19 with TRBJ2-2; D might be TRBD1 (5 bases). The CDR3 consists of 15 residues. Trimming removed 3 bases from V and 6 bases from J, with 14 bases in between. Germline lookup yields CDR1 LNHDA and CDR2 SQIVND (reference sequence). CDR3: CASSMGGLGAGELFF. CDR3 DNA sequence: TGTGCCAGTAGTATGGGTGGGTTAGGGGCCGGGGAGCTGTTTTTT.

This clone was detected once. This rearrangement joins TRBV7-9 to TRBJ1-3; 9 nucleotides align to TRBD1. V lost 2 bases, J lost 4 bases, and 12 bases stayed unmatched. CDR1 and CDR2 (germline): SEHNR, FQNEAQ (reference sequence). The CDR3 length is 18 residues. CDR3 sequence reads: CASSLSVPAGQGGNTIYF. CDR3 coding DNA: TGTGCCAGCAGCTTAAGTGTTCCGGCGGGACAGGGCGGAAACACCATATATTTT.

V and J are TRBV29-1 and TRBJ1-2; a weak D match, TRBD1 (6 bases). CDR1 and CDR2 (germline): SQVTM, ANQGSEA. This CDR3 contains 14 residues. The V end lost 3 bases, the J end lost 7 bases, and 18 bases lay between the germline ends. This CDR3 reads CSVEAWGGGVGYTF. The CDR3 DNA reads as TGCAGCGTTGAGGCGTGGGGGGGCGGGGTTGGCTACACCTTC.

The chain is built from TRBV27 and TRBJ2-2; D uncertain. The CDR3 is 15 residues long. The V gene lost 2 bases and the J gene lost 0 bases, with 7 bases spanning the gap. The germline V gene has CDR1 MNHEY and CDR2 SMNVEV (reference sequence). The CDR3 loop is CASSLLPANTGELFF. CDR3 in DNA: TGTGCCAGCAGTTTACTACCTGCGAACACCGGGGAGCTGTTTTTT.

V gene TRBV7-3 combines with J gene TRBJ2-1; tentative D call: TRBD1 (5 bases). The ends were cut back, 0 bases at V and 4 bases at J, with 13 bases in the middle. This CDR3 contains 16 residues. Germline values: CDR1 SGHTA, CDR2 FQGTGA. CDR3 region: CASSLTSSRAYNEQFF. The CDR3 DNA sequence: TGTGCCAGCAGCTTAACGTCGTCCAGGGCATACAATGAGCAGTTCTTC.

CDR3 sequence (DNA): TGTGCCAGCAGTCCTCTCCGCGGAGGACAAGAGACCCAGTACTTC. Protein product: CASSPLRGGQETQYF. The chain uses TRBV11-2 and TRBJ2-5; D may be TRBD2 (5 bases). The CDR3 covers 15 residues. CDR1 and CDR2 from the germline V gene are SGHAT and FQNNGV. V lost 6 bases to trimming and J lost 2 bases, with 16 bases between them.

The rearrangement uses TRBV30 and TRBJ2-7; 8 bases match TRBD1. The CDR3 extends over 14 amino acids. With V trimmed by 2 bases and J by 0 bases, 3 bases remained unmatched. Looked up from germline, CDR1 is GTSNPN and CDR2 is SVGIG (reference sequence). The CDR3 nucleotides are TGTGCCTGGAGTTACAGGGGGTACTCCTACGAGCAGTACTTC. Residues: CAWSYRGYSYEQYF.

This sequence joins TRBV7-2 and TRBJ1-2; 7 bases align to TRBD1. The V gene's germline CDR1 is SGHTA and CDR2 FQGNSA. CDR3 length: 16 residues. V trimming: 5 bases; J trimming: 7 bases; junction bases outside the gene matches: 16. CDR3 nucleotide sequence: TGTGCCAGCAGCCCAGGGGGTATTCAGGGGTCCGGTGGCTACACCTTC. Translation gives CASSPGGIQGSGGYTF.

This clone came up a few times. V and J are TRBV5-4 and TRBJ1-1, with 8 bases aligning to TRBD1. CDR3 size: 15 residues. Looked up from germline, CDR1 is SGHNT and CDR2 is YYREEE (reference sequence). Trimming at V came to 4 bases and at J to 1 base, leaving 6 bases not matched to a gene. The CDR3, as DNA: TGTGCCAGCAGCGACCCCGGGACAGGGAACACTGAAGCTTTCTTT. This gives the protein CASSDPGTGNTEAFF.

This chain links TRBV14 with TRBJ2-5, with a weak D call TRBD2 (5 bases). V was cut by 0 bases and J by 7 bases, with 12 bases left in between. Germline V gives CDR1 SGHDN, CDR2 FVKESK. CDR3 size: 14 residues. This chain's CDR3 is CASSQDSGMRTQYF. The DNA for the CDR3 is TGTGCCAGCAGCCAAGATTCCGGGATGAGGACCCAGTACTTC. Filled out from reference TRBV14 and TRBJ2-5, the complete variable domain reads EAGVTQFPSHSVIEKGQTVTLRCDPISGHDNLYWYRRVMGKEIKFLLHFVKESKQDESGMPNNRFLAERTGGTYSTLKVQPAELEDSGVYFCASSQDSGMRTQYFGPGTRLLVL.

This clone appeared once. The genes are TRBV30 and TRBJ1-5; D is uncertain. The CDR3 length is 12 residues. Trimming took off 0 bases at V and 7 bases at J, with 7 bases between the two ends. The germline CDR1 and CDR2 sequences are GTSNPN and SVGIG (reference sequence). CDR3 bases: TGTGCCTGGAGTGTAAATGGCCAGCCCCAGCATTTT. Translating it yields CAWSVNGQPQHF.

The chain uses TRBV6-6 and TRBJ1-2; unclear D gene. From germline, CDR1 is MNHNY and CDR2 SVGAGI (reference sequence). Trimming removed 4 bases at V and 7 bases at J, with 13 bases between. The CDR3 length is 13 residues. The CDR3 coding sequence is TGTGCCAGCAGTTCCCCCCCTGGCCTTGGCTACACCTTC. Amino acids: CASSSPPGLGYTF.

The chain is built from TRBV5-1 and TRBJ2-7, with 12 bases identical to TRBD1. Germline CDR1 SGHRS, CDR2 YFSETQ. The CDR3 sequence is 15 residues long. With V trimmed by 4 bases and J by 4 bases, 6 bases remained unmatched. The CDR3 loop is CASSPGTGGGYEQYF. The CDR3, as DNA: TGCGCCAGCAGCCCAGGGACAGGGGGCGGGTACGAGCAGTACTTC.

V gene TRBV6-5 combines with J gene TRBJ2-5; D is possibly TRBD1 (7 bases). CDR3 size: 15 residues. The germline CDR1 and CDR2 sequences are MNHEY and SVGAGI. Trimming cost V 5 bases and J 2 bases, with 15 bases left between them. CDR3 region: CASSRFRGTQETQYF. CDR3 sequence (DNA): TGTGCCAGCAGTCGATTCAGGGGGACTCAAGAGACCCAGTACTTC.

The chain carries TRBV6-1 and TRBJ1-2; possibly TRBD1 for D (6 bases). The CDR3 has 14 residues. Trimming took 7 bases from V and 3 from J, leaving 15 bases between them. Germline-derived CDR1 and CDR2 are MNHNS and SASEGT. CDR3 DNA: TGTGCCAGCAAATTGGCGGCAGGGGACTATGGCTACACCTTC. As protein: CASKLAAGDYGYTF.

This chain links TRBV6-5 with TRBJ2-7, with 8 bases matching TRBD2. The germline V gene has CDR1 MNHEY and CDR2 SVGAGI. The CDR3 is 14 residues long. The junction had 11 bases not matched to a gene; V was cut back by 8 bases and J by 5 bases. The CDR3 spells CASGRGLALHEQYF. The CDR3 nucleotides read TGTGCCAGCGGCCGCGGACTAGCCTTACACGAGCAGTACTTC.

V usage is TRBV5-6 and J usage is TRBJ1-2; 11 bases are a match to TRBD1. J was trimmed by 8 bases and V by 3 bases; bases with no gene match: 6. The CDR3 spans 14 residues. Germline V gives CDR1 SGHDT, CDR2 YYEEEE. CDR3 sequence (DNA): TGTGCCAGCAGCTACGGACAGGGGGCGAGCGGCTACACCTTC. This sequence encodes CASSYGQGASGYTF.

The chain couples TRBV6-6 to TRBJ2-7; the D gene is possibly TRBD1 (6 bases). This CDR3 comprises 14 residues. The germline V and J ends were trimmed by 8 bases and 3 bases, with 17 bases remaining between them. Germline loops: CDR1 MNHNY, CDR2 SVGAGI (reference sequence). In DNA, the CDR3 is TGTGCCAGCGCTGCAGCGCAGGGGATCTACGAGCAGTACTTC. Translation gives CASAAAQGIYEQYF.

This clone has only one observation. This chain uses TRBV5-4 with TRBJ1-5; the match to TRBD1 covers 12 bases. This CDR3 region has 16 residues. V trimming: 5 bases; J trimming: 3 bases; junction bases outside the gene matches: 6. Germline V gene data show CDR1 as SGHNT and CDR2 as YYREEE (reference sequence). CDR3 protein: CASSSGTGGSNQPQHF. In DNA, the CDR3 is TGTGCCAGCAGTTCCGGGACAGGGGGCTCCAATCAGCCCCAGCATTTT.

CDR3 bases: TGTGCCAGCAGCCGGGACCCGACAGGGGACGCTTTCTTT. The encoded protein is CASSRDPTGDAFF. The chain employs TRBV7-9 and TRBJ1-1, with TRBD1 matching 8 bases. Trimming at V came to 5 bases and at J to 11 bases, leaving 10 bases not matched to a gene. Germline CDR1 SEHNR, CDR2 FQNEAQ (reference sequence). The CDR3 runs 13 residues.

CDR3 protein: CAWSLANSPLHF. In DNA, the CDR3 is TGTGCCTGGAGTCTGGCAAACTCACCCCTCCACTTT. The J gene is TRBJ1-6, the V gene TRBV30; the D is unclear. Germline values: CDR1 GTSNPN, CDR2 SVGIG (reference sequence). The CDR3 sequence is 12 residues long. V was pared by 2 bases and J by 10 bases, with 9 bases between.

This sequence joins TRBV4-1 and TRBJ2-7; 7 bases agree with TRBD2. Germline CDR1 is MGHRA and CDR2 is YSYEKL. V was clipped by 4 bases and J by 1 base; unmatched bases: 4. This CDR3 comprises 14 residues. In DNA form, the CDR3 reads TGCGCCAGCAGCCCCGGTAGCGGGTCCTACGAGCAGTACTTC. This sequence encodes CASSPGSGSYEQYF.